A single sample is the source of the 28 T cell receptor beta chains below, sequenced in a study of spatial heterogeneity in lung cancer. A single record per CDR3 protein comes from TCRdb applying MiXCR to the 5' RACE reads. The sample contains about 15,000 distinct CDR3 sequences, almost 8% of which appear only once. The sample's time point: sample taken at primary tumor resection. The input material, whole RNA from tumor, nontumor lung or frozen PBMC, was sequenced unsorted. Sequences were derived from PBMCs, sampled at surgery. The receptors originated from a female donor with early-stage non-small cell lung cancer.

The chain carries TRBV2 and TRBJ2-1, with a weak D call TRBD1 (6 bases). The CDR3 has 14 residues. Trimming took off 8 bases at V and 6 bases at J, with 17 bases between the two ends. Germline V gives CDR1 SNHLY, CDR2 FYNNEI. Here the CDR3 reads CASRQEEYSNEQFF. DNA for the CDR3: TGTGCCAGCCGACAGGAGGAGTATTCCAATGAGCAGTTCTTC.

This clonotype was detected many times. J is TRBJ1-5 and V is TRBV5-6; maybe TRBD1 (5 bases). From germline, CDR1 is SGHDT and CDR2 YYEEEE. Trimming left V 4 bases short and J 2 bases short, with 10 bases between. The CDR3 is 14 amino acids. The CDR3 sequence: CASSRMGGNQPQHF. DNA of the CDR3: TGTGCCAGCAGCCGAATGGGGGGCAATCAGCCCCAGCATTTT.

This clonotype was seen many times. The V gene is TRBV5-1, the J gene TRBJ2-3; 11 bases align to TRBD2. The V gene end was trimmed by 4 bases and the J gene end by 2 bases; junction bases not matched to a gene: 12. CDR3 length: 18 residues. Germline loops: CDR1 SGHRS, CDR2 YFSETQ. The CDR3 bases are TGCGCCAGCAGCCCTAAAATAGGGACTAGCGGTTCCACAGATACGCAGTATTTT. Protein sequence: CASSPKIGTSGSTDTQYF.

The rearrangement links TRBV30 to TRBJ1-1; D possibly corresponds to TRBD1 (5 bases). The CDR3 consists of 13 residues. V lost 3 bases to trimming and J lost 4 bases, with 12 bases between them. Germline CDR1 is GTSNPN and CDR2 is SVGIG (reference sequence). The CDR3 protein is CAWSLGGTTEAFF. The DNA of the CDR3 is TGTGCCTGGAGCCTCGGGGGGACCACTGAAGCTTTCTTT.

This clonotype was seen many times. The genes are TRBV20-1 and TRBJ2-7; D tentatively fits TRBD1 or TRBD2 (5 bases each). The CDR3 contains 14 residues. Between the trimmed V and J ends, which lost 3 bases and 2 bases, there was a span of 14 bases. The germline gives CDR1 DFQATT, CDR2 SNEGSKA (reference sequence). The CDR3 is CSAREAGFAYEQYF. The CDR3 DNA reads TGCAGTGCTAGGGAGGCAGGGTTTGCCTACGAGCAGTACTTC.

The CDR3 nucleotides read TGCGCCAGCAGTCACTGGACAGCGAACACCGGGGAGCTGTTTTTT. This encodes CASSHWTANTGELFF. The V and J genes are TRBV23-1 and TRBJ2-2; TRBD1 is a possible D gene (6 bases). TRBV23-1 is flagged as an ORF with uncertain function. The CDR3 is made up of 15 amino acids. V was trimmed by 3 bases and J by 0 bases, leaving 8 bases between them.

J is TRBJ2-7 and V is TRBV28; 11 bases are a match to TRBD1. The CDR3 extends over 13 amino acids. The junction had 3 bases not matched to a gene; V was cut back by 6 bases and J by 5 bases. Germline CDR1 is MDHEN and CDR2 is SYDVKM. The CDR3 DNA is TGTGCCAGCAGAAGGGACAGGGGGGACGAGCAGTACTTC. Protein product: CASRRDRGDEQYF.

J is TRBJ2-5 and V is TRBV27; 8 positions match TRBD2. There are 19 residues in the CDR3. Germline CDR1 is MNHEY and CDR2 is SMNVEV (reference sequence). Trimming took 0 bases from V and 5 from J; bases not matched to a gene: 17. CDR3 coding DNA: TGTGCCAGCAGTTTATCGCCGAGATGGGGGAGCGGGAGCCCCGAGACCCAGTACTTC. Translating gives CASSLSPRWGSGSPETQYF.

The rearrangement links TRBV9 to TRBJ1-1, with 8 bases fitting TRBD1. The junction had 5 bases not matched to a gene; V was cut back by 4 bases and J by 0 bases. Germline V CDR1 and CDR2: SGDLS, YYNGEE. The CDR3 runs 15 residues. CDR3 DNA: TGTGCCAGCAGCACCCGGACAGGGATGAACACTGAAGCTTTCTTT. Protein product: CASSTRTGMNTEAFF.

In its sample, this clonotype was seen many times. The genes are TRBV20-1 and TRBJ2-1, with TRBD1 matching over 8 bases. The CDR3 totals 15 residues. Germline CDR1 is DFQATT and CDR2 is SNEGSKA (reference sequence). The V gene end was trimmed by 6 bases and the J gene end by 8 bases; junction bases not matched to a gene: 15. The CDR3, as DNA: TGCAGTGCCCCAAGTAGGGGGCAGGGGGCTTATGAGCAGTTCTTC. Its translation: CSAPSRGQGAYEQFF.

In this sample, this clonotype turned up many times. The chain joins TRBV9 to TRBJ2-1, with 9 positions matching TRBD2. This CDR3 has 14 amino acids. Losses at the gene ends were 6 bases for V and 5 bases for J; bases not matched to a gene: 6. Per the germline V gene, CDR1 is SGDLS and CDR2 is YYNGEE. The CDR3, as DNA: TGTGCCAGCACCCCTAGCGGGACCAACAATGAGCAGTTCTTC. Its protein is CASTPSGTNNEQFF.

This clonotype was seen repeatedly, ten times or more. V usage is TRBV28 and J usage is TRBJ2-7; weak D call: TRBD2 (6 bases). The V gene lost 8 bases and the J gene lost 3 bases, with 17 bases spanning the gap. This CDR3 comprises 14 residues. From germline, CDR1 is MDHEN and CDR2 SYDVKM. The CDR3 loop reads CASQSRRDGYEQYF. The DNA of the CDR3 is TGTGCCAGCCAATCGAGGAGGGACGGCTACGAGCAGTACTTC. Looking up the rest from reference TRBV28 and TRBJ2-7 gives the full variable domain: DVKVTQSSRYLVKRTGEKVFLECVQDMDHENMFWYRQDPGLGLRLIYFSYDVKMKEKGDIPEGYSVSREKKERFSLILESASTNQTSMYLCASQSRRDGYEQYFGPGTRLTVT.

The chain joins TRBV27 to TRBJ2-7, with D maybe TRBD1 (5 bases). The CDR3 is 14 amino acids. Germline values: CDR1 MNHEY, CDR2 SMNVEV (reference sequence). V was shortened by 3 bases and J by 2 bases, with 11 bases between the two germline ends. The chain's CDR3 is CASSFSQGTYEQYF. The DNA for the CDR3 is TGTGCCAGCAGTTTCTCCCAGGGTACCTACGAGCAGTACTTC.

This clonotype was seen only a few times. The chain has TRBV7-6 and TRBJ2-1; a weak D match, TRBD1 (8 bases). The V and J ends lost 4 bases and 6 bases respectively, with 19 bases between them. The CDR3 runs to 16 residues. Germline V gene lookup returns CDR1 SGHVS and CDR2 FNYEAQ. CDR3 in amino acids: CASSSSTGGVTNEQFF. In nucleotides, the CDR3 is TGTGCCAGCAGCTCGTCTACAGGGGGGGTTACCAATGAGCAGTTCTTC.

This clonotype was counted a few times. The gene calls are TRBV7-2 and TRBJ2-2; D unclear. The V and J ends lost 1 base and 4 bases respectively, with 7 bases between them. Germline V gene lookup returns CDR1 SGHTA and CDR2 FQGNSA. The CDR3 is made up of 14 amino acids. In DNA, the CDR3 is TGTGCCAGCAGCTTAGGGCTAACCACCGGGGAGCTGTTTTTT. Translating gives CASSLGLTTGELFF. The whole variable domain, filled in from reference TRBV7-2 and TRBJ2-2, reads GAGVSQSPSNKVTEKGKDVELRCDPISGHTALYWYRQSLGQGLEFLIYFQGNSAPDKSGLPSDRFSAERTGGSVSTLTIQRTQQEDSAVYLCASSLGLTTGELFFGEGSRLTVL.

This clonotype was recorded at least ten times. The chain links TRBV5-1 to TRBJ2-7, with 9 bases fitting TRBD1. CDR3 length: 14 residues. The germline V gene encodes CDR1 SGHRS and CDR2 YFSETQ. J was trimmed by 3 bases and V by 7 bases; bases with no gene match: 8. The CDR3 region is CASSTGGQGYEQYF. In DNA form, the CDR3 reads TGCGCCAGCTCCACGGGGGGACAGGGCTACGAGCAGTACTTC.

This clonotype was observed many times. The chain carries TRBV3-1 and TRBJ2-4; D uncertain. From germline, CDR1 is LGHDT and CDR2 YNNKEL (reference sequence). Trimming removed 4 bases at V and 9 bases at J, with 10 bases between. This CDR3 region has 12 residues. CDR3 region: CASSPQSGIQYF. The CDR3 region has the DNA TGTGCCAGCAGCCCCCAATCCGGCATTCAGTACTTC. The full variable domain, with the rest looked up from reference TRBV3-1 and TRBJ2-4, is DTAVSQTPKYLVTQMGNDKSIKCEQNLGHDTMYWYKQDSKKFLKIMFSYNNKELIINETVPNRFSPKSPDKAHLNLHINSLELGDSAVYFCASSPQSGIQYFGAGTRLSVL.

This clonotype was counted only a few times. The chain links TRBV7-9 to TRBJ2-1; no reliable D call. Germline V CDR1 and CDR2: SEHNR, FQNEAQ (reference sequence). The CDR3 is 13 amino acids. V lost 5 bases, J lost 8 bases, and 13 bases lay in between. The CDR3 protein is CASSPDGFDEQFF. CDR3 sequence (DNA): TGTGCCAGCAGCCCCGACGGATTCGATGAGCAGTTCTTC.

This clonotype was seen repeatedly, ten times or more. The chain joins TRBV7-9 to TRBJ2-1; 11 bases map to TRBD2. The CDR3 runs 16 residues. J gave up 9 bases and V 5 bases, and 12 bases lay outside the gene matches. CDR1 and CDR2 from the germline V gene are SEHNR and FQNEAQ (reference sequence). CDR3 sequence (DNA): TGTGCCAGCAGCGGTACTAGCGGGAGCTTGGTTGGTGAGCAGTTCTTC. Its protein is CASSGTSGSLVGEQFF.

The J gene is TRBJ2-5, the V gene TRBV29-1, with 9 bases aligning to TRBD2. Germline assignment: CDR1 SQVTM and CDR2 ANQGSEA. The CDR3 contains 15 residues. The junction had 13 bases not matched to a gene; V was cut back by 6 bases and J by 5 bases. The CDR3 loop reads CSVLAGVSSAETQYF. DNA for the CDR3: TGCAGCGTATTAGCGGGAGTTTCTTCGGCGGAGACCCAGTACTTC.

There are many counts of this clonotype. The chain carries TRBV7-9 and TRBJ2-1; TRBD2 aligns across 7 bases. This CDR3 comprises 16 residues. The trim removed 4 bases at V and 0 bases at J, leaving 6 bases unmatched. The germline V gene has CDR1 SEHNR and CDR2 FQNEAQ (reference sequence). CDR3 region: CASSSPLAASYNEQFF. In DNA, the CDR3 is TGTGCCAGCAGCTCCCCGCTAGCGGCCTCCTACAATGAGCAGTTCTTC. Full variable domain (remainder filled in from reference TRBV7-9 and TRBJ2-1): DTGVSQNPRHKITKRGQNVTFRCDPISEHNRLYWYRQTLGQGPEFLTYFQNEAQLEKSRLLSDRFSAERPKGSFSTLEIQRTEQGDSAMYLCASSSPLAASYNEQFFGPGTRLTVL.

This clonotype was observed at least ten times. V usage is TRBV7-2 and J usage is TRBJ2-7; 10 bases are shared with TRBD2. V lost 1 base and J lost 4; bases outside the gene matches: 7. This CDR3 spans 16 amino acids. The germline V gene encodes CDR1 SGHTA and CDR2 FQGNSA. In nucleotides, the CDR3 is TGTGCCAGCAGCTTAGTAGGTAGCGGGGGGCTATACGAGCAGTACTTC. Translating gives CASSLVGSGGLYEQYF.

This clonotype was counted ten times or more. This chain connects TRBV7-2 to TRBJ2-3; the match to TRBD1 covers 8 bases. Unmatched junction bases numbered 9, after V lost 5 bases and J lost 5 bases. The CDR3 is 15 amino acids. Germline CDR1 SGHTA, CDR2 FQGNSA. The CDR3 region has the DNA TGTGCCAGCAGCGAACGGGACAGGATGAGAGATACGCAGTATTTT. This gives the protein CASSERDRMRDTQYF.

This clonotype was observed at least ten times. This rearrangement joins TRBV10-3 to TRBJ2-1, with 13 positions matching TRBD2. The CDR3 contains 15 residues. Trimming cost V 2 bases and J 7 bases; bases outside gene matches: 2. Germline V gene lookup returns CDR1 ENHRY and CDR2 SYGVKD. The CDR3 loop reads CAISETSGRENEQFF. CDR3 sequence (DNA): TGTGCCATCAGTGAGACTAGCGGGAGGGAGAATGAGCAGTTCTTC.

In this sample, this clonotype turned up many times. This chain uses TRBV12-3 or TRBV12-4 with TRBJ1-1; D is ambiguous. The V gene lost 5 bases and the J gene lost 2 bases, with 9 bases spanning the gap. The CDR3 has 13 residues. The CDR3, as DNA: TGTGCCAGCAGTCGAAAGGACAACACTGAAGCTTTCTTT. Protein product: CASSRKDNTEAFF.

This clonotype was detected ten times or more. The rearrangement joins TRBV6-5 to TRBJ1-1; no firm D call. Looked up from germline, CDR1 is MNHEY and CDR2 is SVGAGI. Between the trimmed V and J ends, which lost 6 bases and 3 bases, there was a span of 14 bases. The CDR3 sequence is 14 residues long. The CDR3 nucleotides read TGTGCCAGCAGCAGGCTATGGAGGGACACTGAAGCTTTCTTT. Protein product: CASSRLWRDTEAFF.

This clonotype has a count of ten or more. The chain recombines TRBV5-6 with TRBJ1-1; perhaps TRBD1 as D (6 bases). V was shortened by 0 bases and J by 4 bases, with 16 bases between the two germline ends. The CDR3 extends over 16 amino acids. Germline V gene lookup returns CDR1 SGHDT and CDR2 YYEEEE. The CDR3 DNA reads as TGTGCCAGCAGCTTGGGACAGGAGTTCCTAGGCACTGAAGCTTTCTTT. It is translated as CASSLGQEFLGTEAFF. Based on the CDR3 plus reference TRBV5-6 and TRBJ1-1, the full variable domain is DAGVTQSPTHLIKTRGQQVTLRCSPKSGHDTVSWYQQALGQGPQFIFQYYEEEERQRGNFPDRFSGHQFPNYSSELNVNALLLGDSALYLCASSLGQEFLGTEAFFGQGTRLTVV.

The J gene is TRBJ2-1, the V gene TRBV7-3; D could derive from TRBD1 or TRBD2 (7 bases each). V was cut by 6 bases and J by 8 bases, with 14 bases left in between. Looked up from germline, CDR1 is SGHTA and CDR2 is FQGTGA. The CDR3 totals 13 residues. CDR3 sequence reads: CASSQTGRDEQFF. CDR3 bases: TGTGCCAGCAGTCAGACAGGGAGGGATGAGCAGTTCTTC.